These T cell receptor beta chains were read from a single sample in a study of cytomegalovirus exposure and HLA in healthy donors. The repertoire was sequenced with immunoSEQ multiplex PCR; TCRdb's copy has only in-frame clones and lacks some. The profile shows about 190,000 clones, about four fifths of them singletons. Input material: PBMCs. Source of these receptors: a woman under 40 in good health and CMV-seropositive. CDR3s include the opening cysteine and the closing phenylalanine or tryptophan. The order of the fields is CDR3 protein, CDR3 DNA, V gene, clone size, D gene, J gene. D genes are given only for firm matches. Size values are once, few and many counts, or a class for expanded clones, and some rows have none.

CDR3aa: CASSAGTSGAAYEQYF
CDR3nt: TGTGCCAGCAGCGCCGGGACTAGCGGGGCCGCCTACGAGCAGTACTTC
v_gene: TRBV7-9
abundance: -
d_gene: TRBD2
j_gene: TRBJ2-7

CDR3aa: CASSLSWRGVSGYNEQFF
CDR3nt: TGTGCCAGCAGCTTGTCTTGGCGGGGGGTCTCCGGGTACAATGAGCAGTTCTTC
v_gene: TRBV5-6
abundance: -
d_gene: TRBD2
j_gene: TRBJ2-1

CDR3aa: CASSSGQSYGYTF
CDR3nt: TGTGCCAGCAGTTCCGGACAGTCCTATGGCTACACCTTC
v_gene: TRBV27
abundance: -
d_gene: -
j_gene: TRBJ1-2

CDR3aa: CASSALPGTGPNEQYF
CDR3nt: TGTGCCAGCAGTGCGCTACCCGGGACAGGGCCCAACGAGCAGTACTTC
v_gene: TRBV28
abundance: -
d_gene: TRBD1
j_gene: TRBJ2-7

CDR3aa: CASSWDRDLPIF
CDR3nt: TGTGCCAGCAGCTGGGACAGGGATCTTCCGATCTTC
v_gene: TRBV11-2
abundance: few
d_gene: TRBD1
j_gene: TRBJ2-1

CDR3aa: CASTTLGPQGASPQHF
CDR3nt: TGTGCCAGCACTACGTTGGGGCCGCAGGGGGCATCGCCCCAGCATTTT
v_gene: TRBV2
abundance: -
d_gene: TRBD1
j_gene: TRBJ1-5

CDR3aa: CASSETSGGYNEQFF
CDR3nt: TGTGCCAGCAGTGAAACTAGCGGGGGGTATAATGAGCAGTTCTTC
v_gene: TRBV6-4
abundance: -
d_gene: TRBD2
j_gene: TRBJ2-1

CDR3aa: CSVPTGTGLGAFF
CDR3nt: TGCAGCGTACCTACGGGGACAGGGTTAGGAGCTTTCTTT
v_gene: TRBV29-1
abundance: -
d_gene: TRBD1
j_gene: TRBJ1-1

CDR3aa: CASSYLDRGDTQYF
CDR3nt: TGTGCCAGCAGTTACTTGGATAGGGGGGATACGCAGTATTTT
v_gene: TRBV6-5
abundance: -
d_gene: -
j_gene: TRBJ2-3

CDR3aa: CASSLGPGNTEAFF
CDR3nt: TGTGCCAGCAGCTTAGGGCCAGGGAACACTGAAGCTTTCTTT
v_gene: TRBV7-8
abundance: -
d_gene: -
j_gene: TRBJ1-1

CDR3aa: CASSESWGPRDF
CDR3nt: TGTGCCAGCAGTGAAAGTTGGGGGCCGCGGGACTTC
v_gene: TRBV2
abundance: -
d_gene: -
j_gene: TRBJ2-5

CDR3aa: CASSRRGTDTQYF
CDR3nt: TGTGCCAGCAGCCGGCGGGGCACAGATACGCAGTATTTT
v_gene: TRBV5-6
abundance: -
d_gene: -
j_gene: TRBJ2-3

CDR3aa: CASSPARGGLSGNTIYF
CDR3nt: TGTGCCAGCAGCCCGGCGCGAGGAGGGCTCTCTGGAAACACCATATATTTT
v_gene: TRBV14
abundance: -
d_gene: -
j_gene: TRBJ1-3

CDR3aa: CASSSGMNTEAFF
CDR3nt: TGCGCCAGCAGCTCCGGGATGAACACTGAAGCTTTCTTT
v_gene: TRBV5-1
abundance: -
d_gene: -
j_gene: TRBJ1-1

CDR3aa: CASSFTGTANTGELFF
CDR3nt: TGTGCCAGCAGCTTCACAGGGACCGCGAACACCGGGGAGCTGTTTTTT
v_gene: TRBV11-3
abundance: -
d_gene: -
j_gene: TRBJ2-2

CDR3aa: CASFLQFEAFF
CDR3nt: TGTGCCAGCTTCCTACAGTTTGAAGCTTTCTTT
v_gene: TRBV6-5
abundance: -
d_gene: -
j_gene: TRBJ1-1

CDR3aa: CASSPYPWLTGPTDTQYF
CDR3nt: TGTGCCAGCTCACCATACCCTTGGCTGACAGGACCCACAGATACGCAGTATTTT
v_gene: TRBV18
abundance: -
d_gene: -
j_gene: TRBJ2-3

CDR3aa: CARSLTLAGVETQYF
CDR3nt: TGTGCCAGAAGCTTGACGCTAGCCGGGGTAGAGACCCAGTACTTC
v_gene: TRBV5-3
abundance: -
d_gene: -
j_gene: TRBJ2-5

CDR3aa: CASSLARWLAGTNEQFF
CDR3nt: TGTGCCAGCAGCTTAGCGCGGTGGCTAGCGGGAACCAATGAGCAGTTCTTC
v_gene: TRBV7-8
abundance: -
d_gene: TRBD2
j_gene: TRBJ2-1

CDR3aa: CASMRPPYEQYF
CDR3nt: TGTGCCAGCATGAGGCCCCCCTACGAGCAGTACTTC
v_gene: TRBV2
abundance: -
d_gene: -
j_gene: TRBJ2-7

CDR3aa: CASSYLRNTEAFF
CDR3nt: TGTGCCAGCAGTTACCTGAGGAACACTGAAGCTTTCTTT
v_gene: TRBV6-5
abundance: -
d_gene: -
j_gene: TRBJ1-1

CDR3aa: CASIWTSAAGELFF
CDR3nt: TGTGCCAGCATCTGGACTAGCGCGGCCGGGGAGCTGTTTTTT
v_gene: TRBV2
abundance: -
d_gene: TRBD2
j_gene: TRBJ2-2

CDR3aa: CAINSGNYNEQFF
CDR3nt: TGTGCCATCAATAGCGGAAATTACAATGAGCAGTTCTTC
v_gene: TRBV10-3
abundance: -
d_gene: -
j_gene: TRBJ2-1

CDR3aa: CASTPPGGLNTEAFF
CDR3nt: TGTGCCAGCACCCCCCCCGGGGGGCTGAACACTGAAGCTTTCTTT
v_gene: TRBV6-5
abundance: -
d_gene: -
j_gene: TRBJ1-1

CDR3aa: CASSSGLAGGRETQYF
CDR3nt: TGTGCCAGCAGCTCGGGACTAGCGGGGGGTCGTGAGACCCAGTACTTC
v_gene: TRBV7-2
abundance: -
d_gene: TRBD2
j_gene: TRBJ2-5

CDR3aa: CATSRDRGTTGNQPQHF
CDR3nt: TGTGCCACCAGCAGAGATAGGGGGACGACGGGCAATCAGCCCCAGCATTTT
v_gene: TRBV15
abundance: -
d_gene: -
j_gene: TRBJ1-5

CDR3aa: CASSQEDGGPNEQFF
CDR3nt: TGCGCCAGCAGCCAAGAGGACGGGGGGCCCAATGAGCAGTTCTTC
v_gene: TRBV4-3
abundance: -
d_gene: -
j_gene: TRBJ2-1

CDR3aa: CASSFDRGRSPLHF
CDR3nt: TGTGCCAGCAGCTTCGACAGGGGGAGGTCACCCCTCCACTTT
v_gene: TRBV5-6
abundance: -
d_gene: TRBD1
j_gene: TRBJ1-6

CDR3aa: CATSDRSKETQYF
CDR3nt: TGCGCCACCTCGGACAGGTCCAAAGAGACCCAGTACTTC
v_gene: TRBV10-1
abundance: -
d_gene: TRBD1
j_gene: TRBJ2-5

CDR3aa: CASSPRLAGIQETQYF
CDR3nt: TGTGCCAGCAGTCCCAGACTAGCGGGGATCCAAGAGACCCAGTACTTC
v_gene: TRBV2
abundance: -
d_gene: TRBD2
j_gene: TRBJ2-5

CDR3aa: CASSRDRNQPQHF
CDR3nt: TGTGCCAGCAGCCGGGACAGAAATCAGCCCCAGCATTTT
v_gene: TRBV7-6
abundance: -
d_gene: TRBD1
j_gene: TRBJ1-5

CDR3aa: CASSSARNRDYGYPF
CDR3nt: TGTGCCAGTAGCTCAGCCCGAAACCGGGACTATGGCTACCCCTTC
v_gene: TRBV5-4
abundance: -
d_gene: -
j_gene: TRBJ1-2

CDR3aa: CASSLDRGSDEQYF
CDR3nt: TGTGCCAGCAGCTTGGACAGGGGGAGCGACGAGCAGTACTTC
v_gene: TRBV5-6
abundance: -
d_gene: TRBD1
j_gene: TRBJ2-7

CDR3aa: CASSPSRVTANEQFF
CDR3nt: TGTGCCAGCAGCCCCTCTCGCGTGACAGCCAATGAGCAGTTCTTC
v_gene: TRBV4-2
abundance: -
d_gene: -
j_gene: TRBJ2-1

CDR3aa: CASSLEAGHQPQHF
CDR3nt: TGTGCCAGCAGCTTAGAGGCAGGCCATCAGCCCCAGCATTTT
v_gene: TRBV11-2
abundance: -
d_gene: -
j_gene: TRBJ1-5

CDR3aa: CASTILAGGVNEQFF
CDR3nt: TGTGCCAGCACCATCCTAGCGGGAGGGGTCAATGAGCAGTTCTTC
v_gene: TRBV7-9
abundance: -
d_gene: TRBD2
j_gene: TRBJ2-1

CDR3aa: CASSVAASRGTQYF
CDR3nt: TGTGCCAGCAGCGTAGCTGCTAGCCGTGGTACGCAGTATTTT
v_gene: TRBV9
abundance: -
d_gene: -
j_gene: TRBJ2-3

CDR3aa: CASSLGRQGGNSPLHF
CDR3nt: TGTGCCAGCAGCTTAGGTCGGCAGGGGGGCAACTCACCCCTCCACTTT
v_gene: TRBV7-9
abundance: -
d_gene: TRBD1
j_gene: TRBJ1-6

CDR3aa: CATNAGEPGNTIYF
CDR3nt: TGTGCCACCAATGCAGGGGAACCTGGAAACACCATATATTTT
v_gene: TRBV6-4
abundance: -
d_gene: -
j_gene: TRBJ1-3

CDR3aa: CASSLRGKPTGELFF
CDR3nt: TGTGCCAGCAGCTTGAGGGGAAAACCCACCGGGGAGCTGTTTTTT
v_gene: TRBV5-4
abundance: few
d_gene: -
j_gene: TRBJ2-2

CDR3aa: CASSPSDRDYEQYF
CDR3nt: TGTGCCAGCTCACCATCTGACAGAGACTACGAGCAGTACTTC
v_gene: TRBV18
abundance: -
d_gene: -
j_gene: TRBJ2-7

CDR3aa: CASSLVFGQSTDTQYF
CDR3nt: TGTGCCAGCAGCTTAGTCTTTGGACAAAGCACAGATACGCAGTATTTT
v_gene: TRBV7-6
abundance: -
d_gene: -
j_gene: TRBJ2-3

CDR3aa: CASSQKGPGGVVAFF
CDR3nt: TGTGCCAGCAGCCAAAAAGGCCCTGGCGGCGTGGTAGCTTTCTTT
v_gene: TRBV4-2
abundance: few
d_gene: -
j_gene: TRBJ1-1

CDR3aa: CASSVPDGQGTLTEAFF
CDR3nt: TGTGCCAGCAGCGTACCGGACGGACAGGGAACCTTAACTGAAGCTTTCTTT
v_gene: TRBV9
abundance: -
d_gene: TRBD1
j_gene: TRBJ1-1

CDR3aa: CASSVSGGVGTQYF
CDR3nt: TGTGCCAGCAGTGTTAGCGGGGGCGTGGGGACCCAGTACTTC
v_gene: TRBV25-1
abundance: -
d_gene: TRBD2
j_gene: TRBJ2-5

CDR3aa: CASSLGPSGSTNTGELFF
CDR3nt: TGTGCCAGCAGCTTGGGGCCTAGCGGGAGTACGAACACCGGGGAGCTGTTTTTT
v_gene: TRBV5-6
abundance: few
d_gene: TRBD2
j_gene: TRBJ2-2

CDR3aa: CASSLPGIQETQYF
CDR3nt: TGTGCCAGCAGCTTACCGGGAATCCAAGAGACCCAGTACTTC
v_gene: TRBV5-6
abundance: -
d_gene: -
j_gene: TRBJ2-5

CDR3aa: CASEPGVGKQFF
CDR3nt: TGTGCCAGCGAGCCAGGGGTTGGTAAGCAGTTCTTC
v_gene: TRBV6-1
abundance: -
d_gene: -
j_gene: TRBJ2-1

CDR3aa: CASSSPTVNTEAFF
CDR3nt: TGTGCCAGCAGCTCCCCGACAGTGAACACTGAAGCTTTCTTT
v_gene: TRBV28
abundance: -
d_gene: -
j_gene: TRBJ1-1